This entry lists 24 T cell receptor beta chains sequenced from one sample in a study of T cell responses to AZD1222 COVID-19 vaccine. Only in-frame clones appear in the TCRdb table, and some are missing; sequencing was by immunoSEQ multiplex PCR. The repertoire holds about 140,000 clones, with around 90% as singletons. This material consisted of peripheral blood, taken 28 days after the second AZD1222 dose. Receptors originate from an adult who received the AZD1222 COVID-19 vaccine.

This chain connects TRBV5-1 to TRBJ1-2, with D perhaps matching TRBD1 (5 bases). The CDR3 is made up of 14 amino acids. CDR1 SGHRS and CDR2 YFSETQ come from the germline V gene. V gave up 1 base and J gave up 1 base, with 8 bases separating them. The CDR3 spells CASSLSQGNYGYTF. The CDR3 DNA sequence: TGCGCCAGCAGCTTGTCCCAGGGTAACTATGGCTACACCTTC.

This clone was found many times. The chain has TRBV6-5 and TRBJ1-3; D ambiguous. Germline V lookup: CDR1 MNHEY, CDR2 SVGAGI. The CDR3 consists of 15 residues. Trimming shortened V by 0 bases and J by 4 bases, and 10 bases separated the two germline ends. The CDR3 sequence is CASSYSRQLGNTIYF. Written as DNA, the CDR3 is TGTGCCAGCAGTTACTCGAGGCAGCTAGGAAACACCATATATTTT.

The gene calls are TRBV29-1 and TRBJ2-3; D may be TRBD2 (6 bases). The germline CDR1 and CDR2 sequences are SQVTM and ANQGSEA. V lost 4 bases and J lost 0, with 11 bases in between. There are 14 residues in the CDR3. The CDR3 protein is CSVAAGTSTDTQYF. The CDR3 DNA is TGCAGCGTTGCGGCAGGGACTAGCACAGATACGCAGTATTTT.

V usage is TRBV12-5 and J usage is TRBJ2-3, with D possibly being TRBD2 (7 bases). The CDR3 is 20 residues long. Trimming cost V 3 bases and J 4 bases, with 29 bases left between them. Germline CDR1 is LGHNT and CDR2 is FRNRAP. In nucleotides, the CDR3 is TGTGCTAGTGGTTTAATGGGACCGTCAGCGGGGACACGCACATCAGATACGCAGTATTTT. This sequence encodes CASGLMGPSAGTRTSDTQYF.

This clone showed up just a few times. The CDR3 region is CASSEDGRGRYF. The CDR3, as DNA: TGTGCCAGCAGTGAAGACGGCAGGGGTCGGTACTTC. The chain combines TRBV6-1 with TRBJ2-7; a possible D gene is TRBD1 (6 bases). V gave up 1 base and J gave up 12 bases, with 13 bases separating them. CDR3 size: 12 residues. The V gene's germline CDR1 is MNHNS and CDR2 SASEGT.

The J gene is TRBJ1-2, the V gene TRBV19; D unresolved. The germline CDR1 and CDR2 sequences are LNHDA and SQIVND (reference sequence). This CDR3 is 15 amino acids long. The V end was cut by 4 bases, the J end by 6 bases, with 18 bases between. The CDR3 coding sequence is TGTGCCAGTAGTAGTCTGTTTTCGGGGATAAATGGCTACACCTTC. Protein product: CASSSLFSGINGYTF.

J is TRBJ1-5 and V is TRBV4-1; D call uncertain. CDR1 MGHRA and CDR2 YSYEKL come from the germline V gene. V was pared by 0 bases and J by 3 bases, with 12 bases between. The CDR3 sequence is 16 residues long. This CDR3 reads CASSQDFGSSNQPQHF. The CDR3 DNA reads as TGCGCCAGCAGCCAAGATTTCGGGAGCTCCAATCAGCCCCAGCATTTT.

This chain uses TRBV10-3 with TRBJ1-2; D uncertain. Germline V gene data show CDR1 as ENHRY and CDR2 as SYGVKD. Trimming pared 0 bases from V and 8 bases from J, leaving 10 bases between. The CDR3 extends over 13 amino acids. CDR3: CAISESGSGGYTF. CDR3 in DNA: TGTGCCATCAGTGAGTCGGGTTCTGGGGGCTACACCTTC.

The V and J genes are TRBV12-3 or TRBV12-4 and TRBJ2-3; TRBD2 matches at 7 bases. J lost 3 bases, V lost 11 bases, and 8 bases had no gene match. This CDR3 comprises 13 residues. CDR3 DNA sequence: TGTGCCGCCACCAGCGGGGCTACAGATACGCAGTATTTT. Protein product: CAATSGATDTQYF.

This sequence joins TRBV10-3 and TRBJ1-2, with 8 bases matching TRBD1. CDR1 and CDR2 from the germline V gene are ENHRY and SYGVKD. The CDR3 runs to 11 residues. V shed 9 bases and J 7 bases; nucleotides not matched to a gene: 4. This CDR3 is CAIQGDTGYTF. The CDR3, as DNA: TGTGCCATACAGGGGGATACTGGCTACACCTTC.

CDR3 in amino acids: CASSRGLPEAFF. The CDR3 coding sequence is TGTGCCAGCAGCCGAGGGTTGCCTGAAGCTTTCTTT. This chain links TRBV7-3 with TRBJ1-1; D unclear. CDR3 length: 12 residues. CDR1 and CDR2 from the germline V gene are SGHTA and FQGTGA. Trimming removed 5 bases at V and 6 bases at J, with 10 bases between.

This clone was seen once. The genes are TRBV28 and TRBJ1-2; perhaps TRBD1 as D (5 bases). The ends were cut back, 7 bases at V and 7 bases at J, with 16 bases in the middle. The CDR3 covers 13 residues. Germline values: CDR1 MDHEN, CDR2 SYDVKM. CDR3 protein: CASIQGVRGGYTF. CDR3 DNA: TGTGCCAGCATTCAGGGCGTTCGGGGTGGCTACACCTTC.

The chain couples TRBV5-4 to TRBJ2-3; the match to TRBD1 covers 7 bases. Germline CDR1 SGHNT, CDR2 YYREEE (reference sequence). The CDR3 totals 15 residues. V dropped 4 bases and J dropped 1; count of bases not matched to a gene: 6. CDR3 residues: CASSPKDRGTDTQYF. The CDR3 region has the DNA TGTGCCAGCAGCCCGAAAGACAGGGGCACAGATACGCAGTATTTT.

This chain connects TRBV27 to TRBJ2-6; D may match TRBD1 or TRBD2 (5 bases each). The CDR3 contains 17 residues. The ends were cut back, 6 bases at V and 2 bases at J, with 17 bases in the middle. Germline V CDR1 and CDR2: MNHEY, SMNVEV (reference sequence). The CDR3 coding sequence is TGTGCCAGCAGGGGGACGCACGCTATGGCTGGGGCCAACGTCCTGACTTTC. Protein: CASRGTHAMAGANVLTF.

The genes are TRBV15 and TRBJ1-4; D call uncertain. Germline V lookup: CDR1 LNHNV, CDR2 YYDKDF (reference sequence). Trimming took 7 bases from V and 4 from J, leaving 19 bases between them. This CDR3 has 16 residues. The CDR3 region is CATNERVSIINEKLFF. CDR3 in DNA: TGTGCCACCAACGAAAGGGTGTCGATTATTAATGAAAAACTGTTTTTT.

This chain joins TRBV18 and TRBJ2-3; D call uncertain. Germline lookup yields CDR1 KGHSH and CDR2 LQKENI. Trimming took off 6 bases at V and 1 base at J, with 14 bases between the two ends. The CDR3 has 15 amino acids. The CDR3 region is CASSPPVWGTDTQYF. The CDR3 DNA is TGTGCCAGCTCTCCCCCAGTGTGGGGCACAGATACGCAGTATTTT. Complete variable domain (other parts from reference TRBV18 and TRBJ2-3): NAGVMQNPRHLVRRRGQEARLRCSPMKGHSHVYWYRQLPEEGLKFMVYLQKENIIDESGMPKERFSAEFPKEGPSILRIQQVVRGDSAAYFCASSPPVWGTDTQYFGPGTRLTVL.

This clone was detected only once. V is TRBV6-2 or TRBV6-3 and J is TRBJ1-2, with D hard to call. CDR3 length: 14 amino acids. Per germline, CDR1 MNHEY and CDR2 SVGEGT. V was shortened by 4 bases and J by 4 bases, with 13 bases between the two germline ends. In DNA, the CDR3 is TGTGCCAGCAGTTTGCAGATTAGGGCCTATGGCTACACCTTC. Amino acids: CASSLQIRAYGYTF.

This clone was picked up one time. The J gene is TRBJ2-7, the V gene TRBV4-2; D perhaps matches TRBD2 (7 bases). The CDR3 runs 19 residues. V lost 0 bases and J lost 2, with 23 bases in between. CDR1 is LGHNA, CDR2 YNFKEQ, per germline. The chain's CDR3 is CASSQDQARGTSVTYEQYF. The CDR3 DNA is TGTGCCAGCAGCCAAGATCAGGCGCGGGGGACATCGGTCACCTACGAGCAGTACTTC.

The gene calls are TRBV7-2 and TRBJ1-5, with TRBD1 identical over 9 bases. Germline loops: CDR1 SGHTA, CDR2 FQGNSA. After removal of 4 bases from V and 8 bases from J, the junction contained 9 bases not matched to a gene. The CDR3 spans 15 residues. The CDR3 loop is CASSSLTGGREPQHF. The CDR3 nucleotides read TGTGCCAGCAGCTCTCTTACAGGGGGCCGGGAGCCCCAGCATTTT.

V and J are TRBV7-8 and TRBJ2-5; D is perhaps TRBD2 (6 bases). CDR3 length: 15 amino acids. V was shortened by 3 bases and J by 2 bases, with 13 bases between the two germline ends. Germline CDR1 is SGHVS and CDR2 is FQNEAQ. The CDR3, as DNA: TGTGCCAGCAGCTTGCTGTCGGGAGTGCAAGAGACCCAGTACTTC. Translated, it gives CASSLLSGVQETQYF.

This sequence joins TRBV28 and TRBJ2-5; TRBD2 might be the D (5 bases). CDR1 MDHEN and CDR2 SYDVKM come from the germline V gene. The CDR3 loop spans 14 amino acids. V was cut by 4 bases and J by 7 bases, with 16 bases left in between. In DNA form, the CDR3 reads TGTGCCAGCAGTTACCACGGTAGTGGAGGGACCCAGTACTTC. This sequence encodes CASSYHGSGGTQYF.

V is TRBV7-9 and J is TRBJ1-4; D not resolved. Germline assignment: CDR1 SEHNR and CDR2 FQNEAQ (reference sequence). The CDR3 length is 14 residues. Trimming shortened V by 4 bases and J by 0 bases, and 6 bases separated the two germline ends. CDR3 in amino acids: CASSYDTTNEKLFF. The CDR3 DNA reads as TGTGCCAGCAGCTACGACACAACTAATGAAAAACTGTTTTTT.

The chain couples TRBV18 to TRBJ1-3, with D unresolved. CDR1 is KGHSH, CDR2 LQKENI, per germline. The CDR3 runs 15 residues. V was clipped by 3 bases and J by 6 bases, with 15 bases between them. The CDR3: CASSPSKGRANTIYF. The DNA for the CDR3 is TGTGCCAGCTCACCTTCAAAAGGAAGGGCAAACACCATATATTTT.

The chain recombines TRBV3-1 (or the pseudogene TRBV3-2) with TRBJ2-5; 9 nucleotides align to TRBD2. J was trimmed by 4 bases and V by 0 bases; bases with no gene match: 9. Germline-derived CDR1 and CDR2 are LGHDT and YNNKEL (reference sequence). The CDR3 extends over 17 amino acids. The chain's CDR3 is CASSQDISGGPGETQYF. The CDR3 DNA reads TGTGCCAGCAGCCAAGATATAAGCGGGGGGCCTGGAGAGACCCAGTACTTC.